This TCR beta chain was captured in a study of shared clonotypes between healthy human individuals (dated by TCRdb to 2020 to 2021). Background on the whole study: The cohort comprised a couple of women and a few men aged 18 to 49 years. For each donor, CD4 naive and CD4 memory were each run on three plates, CD8 naive on two plates, and CD8 memory on one plate. Blood TCR repertoires of five healthy adults were deeply sequenced to estimate repertoire size and the extent of clonotype sharing between individuals. To increase sequencing depth and limit assay-specific biases, TCR repertoire library preparation and sequencing were carried out by different laboratories using diverse techniques. Per donor, leukapheresis produced somewhere between about 0.9 and 9.5 billion PBMCs.

As for this clone: Its specific antigen is unknown. Base qualities are not recorded, but no much larger clone differs from it by a single base.

CDR1 and CDR2 are drawn from the germline V gene (reference sequence): DFQATT, SNEGSKA. Spanning cysteine to phenylalanine, the CDR3 consists of 11 amino acids. The read is trimmed to its CDR3 DNA, 33 bases read in frame from base 1. The germline ends are 9 bases apart after V is trimmed by 6 bases and J by 5 bases. General conclusions and limits of the study: Sampling was limited to blood, and TCR repertoires in tissue likely differ from TCR repertoires in blood. Even with the large sequencing depth, rarefaction of the sorted-subset datasets indicated that sequencing was incomplete. When several donors were compared, the shared fraction of clonotypes was about 5.2% for naive CD4, over 3% for naive CD8, 2.3% for memory CD4, and 0.4% for memory CD8. Estimated clonotype richness was generally larger for naive than for memory subsets. Compared with non-shared clonotypes, clonotypes shared by all four sorted-subset donors had higher generation probabilities. Pairwise subsampling indicated that sequencing depth was expected to affect the degree of clonotype sharing among donors. The genetic and exposure-history diversity represented was limited by the small number of donors.

The donors were healthy, HIV-negative adults who had no recently reported acute infections or vaccinations. All donors were Caucasian adults living in Nashville, Tennessee, USA. CD4+ T cells were enriched by magnetic negative selection, after which naive cells were positively selected on CD45RA and the negative fraction was taken as the memory subset. Blood was obtained by leukapheresis, after which PBMCs were separated by Ficoll-Histopaque density gradient centrifugation and cryopreserved in liquid nitrogen vapor phase. Analytical flow cytometry was used to check the purity and quantity of each magnetically sorted T cell population. Each sorted fraction had its genomic DNA isolated and then quantified by UV absorbance on a Nanodrop 2000c. Using the deep immunoSEQ assay, multiplex PCR amplified TCR CDR3 regions from genomic DNA. For each cell subset, the extracted genomic DNA was distributed evenly across all wells of several immunoSEQ 96-well plates, and each plate served as one replicate. For sorted subsets, around 200 ng genomic DNA, equal to about 30,000 T cell genomes, was loaded into each replicate PCR. The purified libraries were quantified using a Qubit 3.0 fluorometer, sized with a Bioanalyzer 2100, and then quantified again using the KAPA Library Quantification kit. Each immunoSEQ 96-well plate was sequenced on its own single-read 150-cycle Illumina NextSeq 550 flow cell. Per the original workflow: Because only junctional sequences without quality scores were contained in the immunoSEQ output, filtering matching that applied to full-length reads could not be performed. To assign V/J genes and CDR3, sequences were annotated using PyIR, a Python wrapper for IgBLAST v1.9, with IMGT germline references. Any read was removed if the V/J assignment was weak (E-value above 1e-6), the CDR3 was missing, or the read contained stop codons, out-of-frame junctions, or ambiguous translated residues. A V3J clonotype was defined by an identical inferred V gene, J gene, and CDR3 amino acid sequence. Percentage overlap between repertoires was calculated by dividing the number of shared unique clonotypes by the size of the smaller repertoire. RTK rarefaction, the Chao1 estimator, and Recon v2.1 estimates of unobserved clonotypes were used to assess repertoire richness. For all TCRbeta clonotypes obtained by the gDNA method from a few donors, generation probabilities were computed with OLGA. TCRdb provides this immuneACCESS table in a form limited to in-frame rearrangements. Some clones are lacking; in checked studies, under half of them reflect an unresolved V gene, and why the rest are absent is not known. The DNA was the basis for D and trimming; V, J and clone size are from that table. The sample data list 1,400,000 or so clones, and approximately 98.5% of these were observed just once. The ten largest clones capture about 0.4% of the sample.

The chain employs TRBV20-1 and TRBJ2-3; no D gene can be assigned with confidence. The clonotype was recovered from a man aged 25-45 years in good health. The material sequenced was naive CD4+ T cells sorted from blood. The sample's cell subset or site label is to be understood as: CD45RA+ positively selected. The nucleotides are TGCAGTGCGAATCGGTTAGATACGCAGTATTTT. It translates to CSANRLDTQYF.